This T cell receptor (beta chain) was identified during a study of vaccination effects on CD4 cells after COVID-19. For this clone: Its antigen is as yet unknown.

Sequencing used immunoSEQ multiplex PCR; TCRdb keeps in-frame clones, though not all of them. The sample lists around 40,000 clones; about 70% were seen once. Scientists isolated CD4+ T cells after a roughly 10-day culture period ended. Each culture had half its medium swapped for IL-2 medium on days 3 and 7. The sequence came from a human donor who received a COVID-19 vaccine. The sample in question was CD4+ T cells from PBMCs cultured without peptide, obtained before COVID-19 vaccination.

The CDR3 spells CASSSGLADSYEQYF. The CDR3 DNA reads as TGTGCCAGCTCATCTGGACTAGCGGACTCCTACGAGCAGTACTTC. The chain couples TRBV18 to TRBJ2-7; 10 nucleotides match TRBD2. After removal of 5 bases from V and 0 bases from J, the junction contained 4 bases not matched to a gene. Germline values: CDR1 KGHSH, CDR2 LQKENI. The CDR3 runs to 15 residues.